This TCR beta chain was obtained from a study of shared clonotypes between healthy human individuals. Study outcomes and limitations: Around 5.3% of naive CD4 clonotypes were shared across four donors.

Within Nashville, Tennessee resided all donors, each a Caucasian adult. As to this clone: As yet, its antigen is unknown.

TCRdb's copy holds only in-frame clones and misses some; the assay was immunoSEQ multiplex PCR. This sample has a few hundred thousand clones, with 50% to 75% found just once. This CDR3 has 17 residues. The J segment lost 4 bases and the V segment lost 3 bases, leaving 13 bases of the junction unmatched. Looked up from germline, CDR1 is SGDLS and CDR2 is YYNGEE. This sequence originates from a man aged 25 to 45 in good health. The specimen sequenced was memory CD4+ T cells sorted from blood. Subset described: CD45RA-negative fraction. The genes are TRBV9 and TRBJ2-1; 7 bases match TRBD2. This chain's CDR3 is CASSAPLPSGKYNEQFF. The CDR3, as DNA: TGTGCCAGCAGCGCGCCTCTCCCCAGCGGGAAATACAATGAGCAGTTCTTC.